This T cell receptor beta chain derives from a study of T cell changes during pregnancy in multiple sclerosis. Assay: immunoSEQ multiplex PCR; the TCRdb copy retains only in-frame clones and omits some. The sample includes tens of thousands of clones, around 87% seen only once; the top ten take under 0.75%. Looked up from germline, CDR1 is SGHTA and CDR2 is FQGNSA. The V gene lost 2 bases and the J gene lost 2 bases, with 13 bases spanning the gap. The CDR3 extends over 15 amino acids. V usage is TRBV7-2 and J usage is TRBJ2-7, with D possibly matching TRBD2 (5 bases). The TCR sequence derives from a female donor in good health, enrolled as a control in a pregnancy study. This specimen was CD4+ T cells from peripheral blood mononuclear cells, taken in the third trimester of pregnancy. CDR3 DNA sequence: TGTGCCAGCAGCTTATTGCCTGGAGGAACCTACGAGCAGTACTTC. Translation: CASSLLPGGTYEQYF.